Shown below are 11 T cell receptor beta chains from a single sample sequenced in a study of cytomegalovirus exposure and HLA in healthy donors. TCRdb keeps only in-frame clones here, not all; method: immunoSEQ multiplex PCR. The sample includes 250,000 to 300,000 clones, around 86% of them seen just once. Sequencing input: PBMCs. These TCRs come from a woman between 18 and 29 years old in good health and CMV-seronegative.

This rearrangement joins TRBV5-1 to TRBJ2-4, with D perhaps TRBD2 (6 bases). Trimming left V 5 bases short and J 7 bases short, with 16 bases between. The CDR3 runs to 14 residues. Germline lookup yields CDR1 SGHRS and CDR2 YFSETQ. This chain's CDR3 is CASSPGGVRNIQYF. The DNA of the CDR3 is TGCGCCAGCAGTCCGGGCGGGGTGCGGAACATTCAGTACTTC.

V usage is TRBV18 and J usage is TRBJ1-3; 10 positions match TRBD1. Germline-derived CDR1 and CDR2 are KGHSH and LQKENI. J gave up 1 base and V 7 bases, and 4 bases lay outside the gene matches. The CDR3 runs to 15 residues. The CDR3 DNA reads as TGTGCCAGCTATTCGGGACAGGGGTCTGGAAACACCATATATTTT. Translated, it gives CASYSGQGSGNTIYF.

This chain joins TRBV19 and TRBJ1-1; TRBD1 might be the D (6 bases). The V gene's germline CDR1 is LNHDA and CDR2 SQIVND (reference sequence). V was cut by 4 bases and J by 6 bases, with 12 bases left in between. The CDR3 sequence is 13 residues long. The CDR3 DNA reads as TGTGCCAGTAGTAAACAGGGTTTCGCTGAAGCTTTCTTT. Translation gives CASSKQGFAEAFF. Full variable domain (rest looked up from reference TRBV19 and TRBJ1-1): DGGITQSPKYLFRKEGQNVTLSCEQNLNHDAMYWYRQDPGQGLRLIYYSQIVNDFQKGDIAEGYSVSREKKESFPLTVTSAQKNPTAFYLCASSKQGFAEAFFGQGTRLTVV.

The chain's CDR3 is CASSRGGLTLDGYTF. As DNA, the CDR3 is TGCGCCAGCAGCCGAGGAGGACTGACCCTAGATGGCTACACCTTC. The rearrangement uses TRBV4-1 and TRBJ1-2; no clear D gene. The CDR3 extends over 15 amino acids. The germline CDR1 and CDR2 sequences are MGHRA and YSYEKL. V was pared by 4 bases and J by 6 bases, with 18 bases between.

The rearrangement uses TRBV25-1 and TRBJ1-2; D may be TRBD1 (6 bases). Trimming pared 1 base from V and 6 bases from J, leaving 9 bases between. The germline V gene encodes CDR1 MGHDK and CDR2 SYGVNS. This CDR3 is built from 13 residues. CDR3 in amino acids: CASSELSGDGYTF. For the CDR3, the DNA is TGTGCCAGCAGTGAATTGTCAGGGGATGGCTACACCTTC.

This rearrangement joins TRBV27 to TRBJ2-7, with D possibly matching TRBD1 (6 bases). The V end lost 8 bases, the J end lost 5 bases, and 13 bases lay between the germline ends. Germline assignment: CDR1 MNHEY and CDR2 SMNVEV (reference sequence). CDR3 length: 12 residues. The CDR3 coding sequence is TGTGCCAGCGGTACAGGGATCGACGAGCAGTACTTC. It is translated as CASGTGIDEQYF.

This clone was counted between two and nine times. The chain uses TRBV2 and TRBJ1-2; D not certain. CDR1 is SNHLY and CDR2 is FYNNEI in the germline V gene. This CDR3 is built from 14 residues. Deletions cut 4 bases from V and 4 bases from J, with 13 bases between. The CDR3 sequence: CASSVKPEGYGYTF. For the CDR3, the DNA is TGTGCCAGCAGTGTGAAGCCGGAGGGCTATGGCTACACCTTC.

V usage is TRBV13 and J usage is TRBJ2-7; 7 positions match TRBD2. Germline V gene data show CDR1 as PRHDT and CDR2 as FYEKMQ (reference sequence). With V trimmed by 6 bases and J by 7 bases, 15 bases remained unmatched. This CDR3 has 15 amino acids. The CDR3 DNA follows: TGTGCCAGCAGTCGAAGACTAGCAGTTGGGGGGGAGCAGTACTTC. It is translated as CASSRRLAVGGEQYF. The full variable domain, its missing parts supplied by reference TRBV13 and TRBJ2-7, is AAGVIQSPRHLIKEKRETATLKCYPIPRHDTVYWYQQGPGQDPQFLISFYEKMQSDKGSIPDRFSAQQFSDYHSELNMSSLELGDSALYFCASSRRLAVGGEQYFGPGTRLTVT.

The V call is TRBV28, the J call TRBJ2-7; 9 positions agree with TRBD1. With 6 bases clipped from V and 4 bases from J, the junction kept 7 bases outside the gene matches. In germline, CDR1 is MDHEN, CDR2 SYDVKM. This CDR3 has 14 amino acids. This chain's CDR3 is CASRKQGADYEQYF. DNA of the CDR3: TGTGCCAGCAGGAAACAGGGGGCCGATTACGAGCAGTACTTC.

A remark on this clone: Additional DNA sequences in this sample encode the identical CDR3. The V and J genes are TRBV30 and TRBJ1-2; the D is unclear. The CDR3 loop spans 12 amino acids. The ends were cut back, 3 bases at V and 3 bases at J, with 8 bases in the middle. Germline V lookup: CDR1 GTSNPN, CDR2 SVGIG (reference sequence). The DNA of the CDR3 is TGTGCCTGGAGCCCAGGCGACTATGGCTACACCTTC. Its translation is CAWSPGDYGYTF.

V and J are TRBV5-4 and TRBJ1-4; D remains ambiguous. V was cut by 0 bases and J by 10 bases, with 10 bases left in between. Germline CDR1 and CDR2: SGHNT and YYREEE (reference sequence). The CDR3 loop spans 13 amino acids. The CDR3 sequence: CASSLAGVGKLFF. CDR3 DNA: TGTGCCAGCAGCTTGGCCGGGGTTGGAAAACTGTTTTTT.